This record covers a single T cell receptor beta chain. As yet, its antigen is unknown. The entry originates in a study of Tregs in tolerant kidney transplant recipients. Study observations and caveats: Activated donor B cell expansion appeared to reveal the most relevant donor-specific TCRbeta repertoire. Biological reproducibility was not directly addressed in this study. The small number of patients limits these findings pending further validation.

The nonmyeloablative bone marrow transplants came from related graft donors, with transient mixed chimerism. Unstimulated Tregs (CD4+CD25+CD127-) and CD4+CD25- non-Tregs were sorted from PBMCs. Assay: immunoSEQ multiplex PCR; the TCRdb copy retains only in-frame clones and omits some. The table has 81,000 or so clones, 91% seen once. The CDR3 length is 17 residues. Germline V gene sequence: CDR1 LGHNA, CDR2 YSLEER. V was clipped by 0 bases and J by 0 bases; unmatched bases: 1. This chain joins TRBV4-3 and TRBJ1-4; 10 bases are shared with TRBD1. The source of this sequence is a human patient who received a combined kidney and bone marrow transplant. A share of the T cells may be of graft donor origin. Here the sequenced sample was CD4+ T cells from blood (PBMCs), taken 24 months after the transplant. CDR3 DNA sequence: TGCGCCAGCAGCCAAGAAGGGACAGGGGCAACTAATGAAAAACTGTTTTTT. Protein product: CASSQEGTGATNEKLFF.